A single sample is the source of the 3 T cell receptor beta chains below, sequenced in a study of early T cells in non-severe SARS-CoV-2 infection. Using its own MiXCR run on the 5' RACE reads, TCRdb lists one record per CDR3 protein. This table holds tens of thousands of distinct CDR3 sequences, about a tenth found once. Sequencing used whole blood. Source of these receptors: an adult who was a healthcare worker with PCR-confirmed SARS-CoV-2 infection or an uninfected control (not recorded which).

V and J are TRBV11-2 and TRBJ2-5; unclear D gene. CDR1 is SGHAT and CDR2 is FQNNGV in the germline V gene. V was cut by 8 bases and J by 2 bases, with 15 bases left in between. The CDR3 loop spans 14 amino acids. CDR3 sequence: CASAPLRGQETQYF. CDR3 DNA: TGTGCCAGCGCCCCCTTACGTGGGCAAGAGACCCAGTACTTC.

This clonotype was recorded at least ten times. The rearrangement links TRBV4-1 to TRBJ2-7; the D gene could be TRBD1 or TRBD2 (7 bases each). Germline values: CDR1 MGHRA, CDR2 YSYEKL. There are 15 residues in the CDR3. V was pared by 4 bases and J by 5 bases, with 18 bases between. As DNA, the CDR3 is TGCGCCAGCAGCCGGGGTTGGGAGGGGGCAGACGAGCAGTACTTC. Protein sequence: CASSRGWEGADEQYF.

This clonotype has at least ten counts. The chain joins TRBV25-1 to TRBJ2-3; D is unresolved. V was cut by 1 base and J by 4 bases, with 6 bases left in between. Per the germline V gene, CDR1 is MGHDK and CDR2 is SYGVNS. There are 13 residues in the CDR3. The CDR3 nucleotides read TGTGCCAGCAGTGAATTCTCGGCAGATACGCAGTATTTT. It yields the protein CASSEFSADTQYF.